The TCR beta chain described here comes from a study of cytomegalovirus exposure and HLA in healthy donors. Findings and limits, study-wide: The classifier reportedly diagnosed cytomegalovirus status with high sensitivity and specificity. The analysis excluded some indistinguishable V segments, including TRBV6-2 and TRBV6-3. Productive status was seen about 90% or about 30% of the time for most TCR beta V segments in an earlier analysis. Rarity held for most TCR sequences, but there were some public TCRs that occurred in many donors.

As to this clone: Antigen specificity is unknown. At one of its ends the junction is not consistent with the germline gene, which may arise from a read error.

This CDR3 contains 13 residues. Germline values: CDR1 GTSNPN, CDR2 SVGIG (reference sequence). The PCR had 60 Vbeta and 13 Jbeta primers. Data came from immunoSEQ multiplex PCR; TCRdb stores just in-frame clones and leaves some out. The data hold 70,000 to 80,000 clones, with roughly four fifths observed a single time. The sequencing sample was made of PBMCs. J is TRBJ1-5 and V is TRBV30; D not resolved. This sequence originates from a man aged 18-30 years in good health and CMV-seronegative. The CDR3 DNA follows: TGTGACTGGAGTTCACCGGGGAATCAGCCCCAGCATTTT. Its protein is CDWSSPGNQPQHF.